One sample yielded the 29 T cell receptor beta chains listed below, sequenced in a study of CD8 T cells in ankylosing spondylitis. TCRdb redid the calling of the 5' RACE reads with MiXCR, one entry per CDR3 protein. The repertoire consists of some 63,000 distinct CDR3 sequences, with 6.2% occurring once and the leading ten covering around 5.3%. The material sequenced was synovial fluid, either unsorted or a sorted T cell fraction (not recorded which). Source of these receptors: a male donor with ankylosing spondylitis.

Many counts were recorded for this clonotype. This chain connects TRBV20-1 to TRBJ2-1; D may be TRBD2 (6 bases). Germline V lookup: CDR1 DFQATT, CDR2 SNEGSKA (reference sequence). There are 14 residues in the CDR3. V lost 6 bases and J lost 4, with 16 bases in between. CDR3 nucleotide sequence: TGCAGTGCCCCGATGCCCGGGACTTACAATGAGCAGTTCTTC. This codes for CSAPMPGTYNEQFF.

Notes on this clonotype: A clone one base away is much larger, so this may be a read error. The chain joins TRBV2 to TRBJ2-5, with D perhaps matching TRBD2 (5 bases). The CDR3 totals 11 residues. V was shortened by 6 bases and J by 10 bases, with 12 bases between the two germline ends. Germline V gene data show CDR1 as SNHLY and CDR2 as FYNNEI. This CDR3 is CASSSGSDQYF. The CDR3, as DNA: TGTGCCAGCAGCTCTGGGAGCGACCAGTACTTC. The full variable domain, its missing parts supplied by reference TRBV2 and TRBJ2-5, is EPEVTQTPSHQVTQMGQEVILRCVPISNHLYFYWYRQILGQKVEFLVSFYNNEISEKSEIFDDQFSVERPDGSNFTLKIRSTKLEDSAMYFCASSSGSDQYFGPGTRLLVL.

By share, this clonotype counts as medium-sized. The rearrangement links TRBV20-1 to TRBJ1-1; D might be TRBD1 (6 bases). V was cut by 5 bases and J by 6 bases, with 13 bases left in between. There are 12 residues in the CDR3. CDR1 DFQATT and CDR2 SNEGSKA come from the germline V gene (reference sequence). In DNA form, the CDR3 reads TGCAGTGCTCAACAAGGGGGAGCTGAAGCTTTCTTT. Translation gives CSAQQGGAEAFF.

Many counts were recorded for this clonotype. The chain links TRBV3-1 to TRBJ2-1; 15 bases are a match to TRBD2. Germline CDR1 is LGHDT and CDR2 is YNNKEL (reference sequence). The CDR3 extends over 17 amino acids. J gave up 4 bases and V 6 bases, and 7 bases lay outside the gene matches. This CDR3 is CASRRTSGRGVYNEQFF. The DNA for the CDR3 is TGTGCCAGCAGACGGACTAGCGGGAGGGGGGTGTACAATGAGCAGTTCTTC.

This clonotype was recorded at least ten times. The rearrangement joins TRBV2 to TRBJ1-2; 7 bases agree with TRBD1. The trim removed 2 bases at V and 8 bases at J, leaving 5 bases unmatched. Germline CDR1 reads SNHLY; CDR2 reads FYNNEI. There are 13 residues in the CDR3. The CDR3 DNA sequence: TGTGCCAGCAGTGAAAGACAGGGTTGGGGCTACACCTTC. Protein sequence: CASSERQGWGYTF.

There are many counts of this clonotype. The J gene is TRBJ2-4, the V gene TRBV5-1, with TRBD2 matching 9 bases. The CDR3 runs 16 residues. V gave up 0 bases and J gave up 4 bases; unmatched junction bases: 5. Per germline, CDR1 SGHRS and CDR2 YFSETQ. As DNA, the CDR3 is TGCGCCAGCAGCTTGGAAGTAGCGGGAGTGAAAAACATTCAGTACTTC. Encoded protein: CASSLEVAGVKNIQYF. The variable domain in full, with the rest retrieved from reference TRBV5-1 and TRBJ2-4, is KAGVTQTPRYLIKTRGQQVTLSCSPISGHRSVSWYQQTPGQGLQFLFEYFSETQRNKGNFPGRFSGRQFSNSRSEMNVSTLELGDSALYLCASSLEVAGVKNIQYFGAGTRLSVL.

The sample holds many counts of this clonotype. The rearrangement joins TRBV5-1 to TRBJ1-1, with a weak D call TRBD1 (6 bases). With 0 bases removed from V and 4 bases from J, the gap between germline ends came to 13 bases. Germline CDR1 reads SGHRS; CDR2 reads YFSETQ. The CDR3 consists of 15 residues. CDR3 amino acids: CASSLVGGVGTEAFF. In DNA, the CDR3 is TGCGCCAGCAGCTTGGTAGGGGGAGTGGGCACTGAAGCTTTCTTT.

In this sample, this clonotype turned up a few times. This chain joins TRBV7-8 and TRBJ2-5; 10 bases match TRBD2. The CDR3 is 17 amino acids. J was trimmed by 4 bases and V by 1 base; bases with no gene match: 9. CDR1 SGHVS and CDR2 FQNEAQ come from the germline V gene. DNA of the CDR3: TGTGCCAGCAGCTTAGGGTTATCAGCGGGAGGGCTAGAGACCCAGTACTTC. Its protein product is CASSLGLSAGGLETQYF.

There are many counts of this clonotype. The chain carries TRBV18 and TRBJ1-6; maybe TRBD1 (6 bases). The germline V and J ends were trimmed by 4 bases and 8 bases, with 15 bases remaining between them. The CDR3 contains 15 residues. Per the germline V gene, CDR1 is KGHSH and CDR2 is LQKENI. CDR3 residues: CASSLSQGTDSPLHF. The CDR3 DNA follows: TGTGCCAGCTCACTTTCACAGGGCACGGATTCACCCCTCCACTTT.

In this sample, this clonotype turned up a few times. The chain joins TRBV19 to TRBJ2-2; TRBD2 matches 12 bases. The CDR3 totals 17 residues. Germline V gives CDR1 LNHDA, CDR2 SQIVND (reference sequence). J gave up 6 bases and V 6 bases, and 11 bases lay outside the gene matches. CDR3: CASRTLWTSGKAGELFF. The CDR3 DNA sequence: TGTGCCAGTAGGACGCTATGGACTAGCGGGAAGGCCGGGGAGCTGTTTTTT.

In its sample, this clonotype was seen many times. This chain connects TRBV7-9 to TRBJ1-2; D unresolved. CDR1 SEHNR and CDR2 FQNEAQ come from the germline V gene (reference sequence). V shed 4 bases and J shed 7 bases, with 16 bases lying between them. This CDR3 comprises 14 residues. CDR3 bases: TGTGCCAGCAGCTCTCAGGCCCCCACATCTGGCTACACCTTC. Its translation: CASSSQAPTSGYTF.

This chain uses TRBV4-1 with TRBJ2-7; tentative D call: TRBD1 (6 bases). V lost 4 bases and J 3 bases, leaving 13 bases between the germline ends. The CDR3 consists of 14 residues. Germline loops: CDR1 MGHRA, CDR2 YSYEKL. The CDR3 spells CASSPSDSLYEQYF. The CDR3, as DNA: TGCGCCAGCAGCCCATCGGACAGCCTCTACGAGCAGTACTTC.

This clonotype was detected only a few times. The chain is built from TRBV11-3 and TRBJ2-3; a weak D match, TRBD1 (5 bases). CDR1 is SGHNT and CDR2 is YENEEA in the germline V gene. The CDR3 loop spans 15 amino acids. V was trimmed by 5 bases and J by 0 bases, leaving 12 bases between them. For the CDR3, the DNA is TGTGCCAGCAGCCGGCAGGGAATGAGCACAGATACGCAGTATTTT. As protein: CASSRQGMSTDTQYF.

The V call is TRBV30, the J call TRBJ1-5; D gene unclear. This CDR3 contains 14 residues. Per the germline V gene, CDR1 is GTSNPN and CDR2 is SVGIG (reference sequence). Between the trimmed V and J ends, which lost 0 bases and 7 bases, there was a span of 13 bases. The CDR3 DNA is TGTGCCTGGAGTGTGCAAGGGATTGGGCAGCCCCAGCATTTT. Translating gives CAWSVQGIGQPQHF.

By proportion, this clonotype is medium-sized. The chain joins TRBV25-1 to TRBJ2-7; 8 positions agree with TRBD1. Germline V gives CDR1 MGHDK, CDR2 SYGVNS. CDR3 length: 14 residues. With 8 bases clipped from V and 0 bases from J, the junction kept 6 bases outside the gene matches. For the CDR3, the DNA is TGTGCCAGCGCGCCGGACAGGGACTCCTACGAGCAGTACTTC. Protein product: CASAPDRDSYEQYF.

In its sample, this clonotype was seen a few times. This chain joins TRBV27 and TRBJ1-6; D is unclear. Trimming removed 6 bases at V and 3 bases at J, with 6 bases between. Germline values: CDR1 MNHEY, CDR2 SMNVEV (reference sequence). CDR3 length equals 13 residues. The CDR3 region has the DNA TGTGCCAGCAGGTCGGACTATAATTCACCCCTCCACTTT. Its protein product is CASRSDYNSPLHF.

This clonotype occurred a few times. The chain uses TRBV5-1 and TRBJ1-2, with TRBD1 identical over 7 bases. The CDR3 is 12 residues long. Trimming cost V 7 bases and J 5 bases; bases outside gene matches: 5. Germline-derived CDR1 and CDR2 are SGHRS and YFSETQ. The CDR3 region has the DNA TGCGCCAGCCGACAGGGTGAATATGGCTACACCTTC. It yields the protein CASRQGEYGYTF.

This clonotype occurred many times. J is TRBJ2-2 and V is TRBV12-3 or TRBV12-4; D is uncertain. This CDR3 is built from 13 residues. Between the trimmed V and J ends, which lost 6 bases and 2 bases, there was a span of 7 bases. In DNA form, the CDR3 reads TGTGCCAGCAGAGCGCTAAACACCGGGGAGCTGTTTTTT. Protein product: CASRALNTGELFF.

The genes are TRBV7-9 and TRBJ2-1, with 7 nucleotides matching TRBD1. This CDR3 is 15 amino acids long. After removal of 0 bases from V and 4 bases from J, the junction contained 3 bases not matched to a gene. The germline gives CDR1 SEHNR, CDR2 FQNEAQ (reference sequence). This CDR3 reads CASSLARTGYNEQFF. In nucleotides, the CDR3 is TGTGCCAGCAGCTTAGCGCGGACAGGTTACAATGAGCAGTTCTTC.

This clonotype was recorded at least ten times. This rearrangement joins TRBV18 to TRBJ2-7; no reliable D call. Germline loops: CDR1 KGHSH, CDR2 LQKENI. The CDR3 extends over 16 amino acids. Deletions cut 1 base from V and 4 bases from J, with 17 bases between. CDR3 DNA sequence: TGTGCCAGCTCACCACGTAACGGGCTAGATCAGTACGAGCAGTACTTC. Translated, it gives CASSPRNGLDQYEQYF.

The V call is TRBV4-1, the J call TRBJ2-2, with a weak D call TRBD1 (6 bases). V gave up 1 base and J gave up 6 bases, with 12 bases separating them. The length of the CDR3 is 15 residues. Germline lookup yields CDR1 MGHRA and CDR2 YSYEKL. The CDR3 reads CASSQVGAGAGELFF. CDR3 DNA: TGCGCCAGCAGCCAAGTTGGGGCAGGGGCCGGGGAGCTGTTTTTT.

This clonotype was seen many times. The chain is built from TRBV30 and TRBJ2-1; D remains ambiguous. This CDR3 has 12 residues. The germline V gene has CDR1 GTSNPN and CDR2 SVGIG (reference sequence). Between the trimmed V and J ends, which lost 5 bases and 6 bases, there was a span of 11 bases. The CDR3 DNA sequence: TGTGCCTGGCAGCCCCGGGCCAATGAGCAGTTCTTC. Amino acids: CAWQPRANEQFF.

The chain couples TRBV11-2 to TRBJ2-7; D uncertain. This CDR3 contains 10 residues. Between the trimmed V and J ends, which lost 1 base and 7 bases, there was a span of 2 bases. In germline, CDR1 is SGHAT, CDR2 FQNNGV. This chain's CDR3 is CASSLGEQYF. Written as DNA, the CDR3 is TGTGCCAGCAGCTTAGGAGAGCAGTACTTC.

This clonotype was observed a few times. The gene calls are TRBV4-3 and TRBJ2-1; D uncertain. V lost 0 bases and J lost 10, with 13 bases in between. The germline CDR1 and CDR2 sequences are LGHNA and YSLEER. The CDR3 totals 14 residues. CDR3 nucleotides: TGCGCCAGCAGCCAAGATACGTCCAGGCCCGAGCAGTTCTTC. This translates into CASSQDTSRPEQFF.

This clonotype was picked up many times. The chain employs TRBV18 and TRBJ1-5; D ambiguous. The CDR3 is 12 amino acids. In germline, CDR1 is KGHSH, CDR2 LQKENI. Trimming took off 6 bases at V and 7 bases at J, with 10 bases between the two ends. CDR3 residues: CASSPDRQPQHF. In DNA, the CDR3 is TGTGCCAGCTCGCCGGATCGACAGCCCCAGCATTTT.

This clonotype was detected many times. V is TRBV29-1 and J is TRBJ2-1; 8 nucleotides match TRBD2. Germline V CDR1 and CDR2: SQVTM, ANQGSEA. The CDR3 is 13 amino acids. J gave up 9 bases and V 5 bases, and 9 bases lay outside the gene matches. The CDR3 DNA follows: TGCAGCGTTAAGGTGGCGGGAGGAGGTGAGCAGTTCTTC. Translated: CSVKVAGGGEQFF.

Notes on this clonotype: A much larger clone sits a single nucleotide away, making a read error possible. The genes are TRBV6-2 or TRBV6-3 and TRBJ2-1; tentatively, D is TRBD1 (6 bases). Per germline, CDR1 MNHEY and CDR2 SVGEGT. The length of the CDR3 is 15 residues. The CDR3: CASSYYSGGDNEQLF. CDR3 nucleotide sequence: TGTGCCAGCAGTTACTATTCGGGTGGGGACAATGAGCAGCTCTTC.

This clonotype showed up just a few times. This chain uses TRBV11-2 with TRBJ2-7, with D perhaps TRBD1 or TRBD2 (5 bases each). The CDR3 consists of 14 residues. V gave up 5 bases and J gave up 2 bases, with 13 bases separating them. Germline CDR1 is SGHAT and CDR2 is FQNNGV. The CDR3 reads CASSPTGTAYEQYF. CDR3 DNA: TGTGCCAGCAGCCCCACCGGGACCGCCTACGAGCAGTACTTC.

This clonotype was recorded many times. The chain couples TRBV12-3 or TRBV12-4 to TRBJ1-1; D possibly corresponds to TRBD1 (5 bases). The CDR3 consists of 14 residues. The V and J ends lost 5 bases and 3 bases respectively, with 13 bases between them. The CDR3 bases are TGTGCCAGCAGTCCCCGACAGCCTTACACTGAAGCTTTCTTT. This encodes CASSPRQPYTEAFF.